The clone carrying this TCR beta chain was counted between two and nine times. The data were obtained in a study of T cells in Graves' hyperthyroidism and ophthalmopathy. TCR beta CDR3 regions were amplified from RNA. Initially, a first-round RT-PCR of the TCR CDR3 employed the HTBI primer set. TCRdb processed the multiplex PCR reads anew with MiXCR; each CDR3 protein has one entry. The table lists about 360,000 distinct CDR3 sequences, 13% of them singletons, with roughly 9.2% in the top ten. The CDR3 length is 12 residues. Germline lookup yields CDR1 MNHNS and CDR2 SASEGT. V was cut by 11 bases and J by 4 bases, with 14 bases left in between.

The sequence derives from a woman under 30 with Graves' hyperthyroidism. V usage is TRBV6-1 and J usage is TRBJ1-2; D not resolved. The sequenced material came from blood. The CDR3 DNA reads TGTGCCGTATCCTCCGGGGTCTATGGCTACACCTTC. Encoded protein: CAVSSGVYGYTF.